This entry features one TCR beta chain sequence. Its target is unknown. In the PCR, 60 Vbeta and 13 Jbeta primers were used. Produced via immunoSEQ multiplex PCR; TCRdb's table is partial and in-frame only. The sample carries 150,000 or so clones, about 80% recorded once. The ends were cut back, 4 bases at V and 6 bases at J, with 13 bases in the middle. The CDR3 is 14 residues long. Per germline, CDR1 MDHEN and CDR2 SYDVKM. The data were taken from a study of cytomegalovirus exposure and HLA in healthy donors. Overall study findings and caveats: Information on immune exposure was restricted to one variable (CMV serostatus). By a later analysis, the bulk of CMV-associated TCR beta chains appeared HLA-restricted.

The sample was PBMCs. This chain joins TRBV28 and TRBJ2-4; D possibly corresponds to TRBD1 (7 bases). This receptor was taken from a woman in her 40s in good health and CMV-seronegative. CDR3 sequence (DNA): TGTGCCAGCAGTTCCCGACAGGGAGGAAACATTCAGTACTTC. Encoded protein: CASSSRQGGNIQYF.